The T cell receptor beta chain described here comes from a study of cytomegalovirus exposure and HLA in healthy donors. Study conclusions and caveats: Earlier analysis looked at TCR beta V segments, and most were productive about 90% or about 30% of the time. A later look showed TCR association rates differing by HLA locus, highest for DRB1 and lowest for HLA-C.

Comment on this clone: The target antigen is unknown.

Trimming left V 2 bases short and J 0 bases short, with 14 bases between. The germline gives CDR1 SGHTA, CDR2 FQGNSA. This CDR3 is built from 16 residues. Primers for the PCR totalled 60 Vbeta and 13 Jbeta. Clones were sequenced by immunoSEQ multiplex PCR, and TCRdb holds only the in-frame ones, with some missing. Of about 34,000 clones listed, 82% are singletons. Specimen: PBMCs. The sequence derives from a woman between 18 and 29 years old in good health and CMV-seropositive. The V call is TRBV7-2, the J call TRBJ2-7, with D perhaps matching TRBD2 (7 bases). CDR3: CASSLRGRGSSYEQYF. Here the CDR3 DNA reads TGTGCCAGCAGCTTACGGGGGCGCGGGAGCTCCTACGAGCAGTACTTC.